One and the same sample provided the 15 T cell receptor beta chains below, sequenced in a study of prognosis after radiotherapy for stage I lung cancer. Researchers used two-round multiplex PCR to amplify TCR beta CDR3 starting from genomic DNA. The first PCR round targeted every TRBV and TRBJ gene with specific primers. TCRdb called the multiplex PCR reads again in MiXCR, with one record for every CDR3 protein. Counted here are around 31,000 distinct CDR3 sequences, 40% to 55% occurring once; the ten biggest clones make up about 15%. The sample consisted of PBMCs, taken before or after stereotactic body radiation therapy (not recorded which). These receptor sequences come from a donor over 45 with non-small cell lung cancer.

In the case of this clonotype: Relative to the germline gene, one junction end is altered; a read error may explain this. The chain combines TRBV9 with TRBJ2-7; D unresolved. The CDR3 sequence is 14 residues long. Per germline, CDR1 SGDLS and CDR2 YYNGEE. The CDR3 reads CASSVYPGSYKQYF. As DNA, the CDR3 is TGTGCCAGCAGCGTATACCCCGGATCCTACAAGCAGTACTTC.

This chain uses TRBV10-3 with TRBJ2-2; 8 bases agree with TRBD2. The junction had 9 bases not matched to a gene; V was cut back by 7 bases and J by 5 bases. The V gene's germline CDR1 is ENHRY and CDR2 SYGVKD. This CDR3 spans 15 amino acids. This CDR3 reads CAITDQGGRTGELFF. The CDR3, as DNA: TGTGCCATCACTGATCAGGGCGGGAGGACCGGGGAGCTGTTTTTT.

The chain is built from TRBV30 and TRBJ1-6; the D gene is possibly TRBD1 (5 bases). The V gene lost 4 bases and the J gene lost 11 bases, with 12 bases spanning the gap. CDR1 is GTSNPN, CDR2 SVGIG, per germline (reference sequence). The CDR3 has 12 residues. In DNA form, the CDR3 reads TGTGCCTGGAAAAGGGGAGTTACACCCCTCCACTTT. It is translated as CAWKRGVTPLHF.

By share, this clonotype ranks as medium-sized (0.01 to 0.1%). The chain links TRBV9 to TRBJ1-3; D not certain. The CDR3 spans 13 residues. The germline CDR1 and CDR2 sequences are SGDLS and YYNGEE. V was pared by 3 bases and J by 4 bases, with 8 bases between. The DNA of the CDR3 is TGTGCCAGCAGCGCTTTAACCGGAAACACCATATATTTT. This sequence encodes CASSALTGNTIYF.

As for this clonotype: A read error is likely here: a far larger clone is one base away. The chain couples TRBV6-4 to TRBJ2-7; 7 bases are shared with TRBD2. The CDR3 runs to 13 residues. CDR1 and CDR2 from the germline V gene are MRHNA and SNTAGT. CDR3 nucleotides: TGTGCCAGCACTGGGACTATCTCCTACGATCAGTACTTC. It yields the protein CASTGTISYDQYF.

This clonotype was seen many times. The chain links TRBV4-3 to TRBJ2-2, with a possible D match to TRBD1 (6 bases). The germline V gene encodes CDR1 LGHNA and CDR2 YSLEER. There are 16 residues in the CDR3. Between the trimmed V and J ends, which lost 0 bases and 7 bases, there was a span of 15 bases. The CDR3 DNA sequence: TGCGCCAGCAGCCAAGATGGGGGCCAGATGGGCGGGGAGCTGTTTTTT. It codes for CASSQDGGQMGGELFF.

This rearrangement joins TRBV5-5 to TRBJ2-7, with 8 bases aligning to TRBD1. The CDR3 covers 16 residues. V dropped 4 bases and J dropped 2; count of bases not matched to a gene: 11. In germline, CDR1 is SGHKS, CDR2 YYEKEE (reference sequence). CDR3 nucleotides: TGTGCCAGCAGCCGTTGGGACAGGAGAACGACCTACGAGCAGTACTTC. Translating it yields CASSRWDRRTTYEQYF.

In regard to this clonotype: Mismatch with germline at one junction end may stem from a read error. V usage is TRBV7-9 and J usage is TRBJ1-4, with unresolved D. The CDR3 spans 15 residues. Germline CDR1 is SEHNR and CDR2 is FQNEAQ (reference sequence). The CDR3 here is CASSLVGVPNEKMFF. As DNA, the CDR3 is TGTGCCAGCAGCTTAGTTGGGGTCCCCAATGAAAAAATGTTTTTT. Full variable domain (missing parts from reference TRBV7-9 and TRBJ1-4): DTGVSQNPRHKITKRGQNVTFRCDPISEHNRLYWYRQTLGQGPEFLTYFQNEAQLEKSRLLSDRFSAERPKGSFSTLEIQRTEQGDSAMYLCASSLVGVPNEKMFFGSGTQLSVL.

This clonotype has a count of ten or more. The chain couples TRBV20-1 to TRBJ2-1, with 11 bases lining up with TRBD2. Germline V gene sequence: CDR1 DFQATT, CDR2 SNEGSKA (reference sequence). The V and J ends lost 3 bases and 5 bases, in that order; junction bases with no gene match: 9. The CDR3 has 16 amino acids. CDR3 region: CSASPTSGTIDNEQFF. CDR3 nucleotides: TGCAGTGCTAGCCCGACTAGCGGGACGATCGACAATGAGCAGTTCTTC.

This clonotype appeared a single time. The rearrangement uses TRBV14 and TRBJ2-7; no clear D gene. Germline CDR1 and CDR2: SGHDN and FVKESK. The CDR3 extends over 13 amino acids. V lost 6 bases, J lost 4 bases, and 13 bases lay in between. CDR3 protein: CASSFLVEYEQYF. The CDR3 DNA reads TGTGCCAGCAGTTTTCTAGTAGAATACGAGCAGTACTTC.

Concerning this clonotype itself: This probably arose from a read error, given a far larger clone one base away. The chain employs TRBV2 and TRBJ2-1; TRBD2 agrees at 9 bases. CDR3 length: 14 amino acids. Looked up from germline, CDR1 is SNHLY and CDR2 is FYNNEI. J gave up 13 bases and V 6 bases, and 13 bases lay outside the gene matches. The DNA for the CDR3 is TGTGCCAGCAGCGCTAGCGGGAAGCCAGAGACCCAGTTCTTC. Translated, it gives CASSASGKPETQFF.

This clonotype is medium-sized within its sample. The V call is TRBV7-6, the J call TRBJ1-2, with 7 nucleotides matching TRBD1. CDR1 SGHVS and CDR2 FNYEAQ come from the germline V gene. CDR3 length equals 11 residues. V gave up 4 bases and J gave up 7 bases; unmatched junction bases: 0. CDR3 nucleotide sequence: TGTGCCAGCAGCTCAGGGGGTGGCTACACCTTC. It translates to CASSSGGGYTF.

The chain uses TRBV27 and TRBJ2-1; tentatively, D is TRBD1 (6 bases). V dropped 5 bases and J dropped 4 bases, with 12 bases sitting between them. The CDR3 sequence is 14 residues long. Germline CDR1 and CDR2: MNHEY and SMNVEV (reference sequence). This chain's CDR3 is CASSPGHLYNEQFF. The DNA for the CDR3 is TGTGCCAGCAGTCCGGGACACCTGTACAATGAGCAGTTCTTC.

The chain joins TRBV11-2 to TRBJ1-1; the D gene is possibly TRBD1 (5 bases). Germline V CDR1 and CDR2: SGHAT, FQNNGV. V lost 4 bases to trimming and J lost 10 bases, with 16 bases between them. The CDR3 is made up of 13 amino acids. The CDR3 region has the DNA TGTGCCAGCAGCTCCTCTCCAGGGCCCCGAGCTTTCTTT. It specifies CASSSSPGPRAFF.

This clonotype was seen at least ten times. This chain connects TRBV10-2 to TRBJ2-7; maybe TRBD2 (6 bases). The CDR3 has 17 amino acids. Germline V gene data show CDR1 as WSHSY and CDR2 as SAAADI. V lost 2 bases and J 0 bases, leaving 17 bases between the germline ends. The CDR3 loop reads CASSEAGIGTNSYEQYF. CDR3 bases: TGCGCCAGCAGTGAGGCGGGGATCGGGACCAACTCCTACGAGCAGTACTTC.